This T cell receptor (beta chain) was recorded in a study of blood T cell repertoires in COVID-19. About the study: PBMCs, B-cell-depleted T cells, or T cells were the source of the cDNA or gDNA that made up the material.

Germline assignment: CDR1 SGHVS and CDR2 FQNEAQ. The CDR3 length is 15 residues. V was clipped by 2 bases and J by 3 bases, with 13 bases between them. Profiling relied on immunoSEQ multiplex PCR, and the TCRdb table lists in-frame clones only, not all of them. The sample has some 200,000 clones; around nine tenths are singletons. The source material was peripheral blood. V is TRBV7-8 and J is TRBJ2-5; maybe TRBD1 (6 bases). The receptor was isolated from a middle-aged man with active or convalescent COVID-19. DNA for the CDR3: TGTGCCAGCAGCTTAATCCCGGGACAAAAAGAGACCCAGTACTTC. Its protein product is CASSLIPGQKETQYF.